The clone carrying this TCR beta chain was detected ten times or more. Its antigen is currently unknown. Each TCR cDNA molecule carried a unique molecular identifier. TCRdb ran MiXCR on the 5' RACE reads and lists one entry per CDR3 protein. The sample has about 120,000 distinct CDR3 sequences; over 9% are singletons. The time point is: blood at routine non-recurrence follow-up after resection. Unsorted whole RNA samples from tumor, nontumor lung or frozen PBMC were sequenced. The data derive from a study of spatial heterogeneity in lung cancer. Study details: Researchers sequenced follow-up PBMC samples if they had them, and these came a median of about 22 months after resection. Study conclusions and caveats: Ubiquitous expanded tumor TCRs were observed in blood more at resection than follow-up.

Looked up from germline, CDR1 is SGHTA and CDR2 is FQGNSA. CDR3 length: 16 amino acids. The J segment lost 0 bases and the V segment lost 4 bases, leaving 4 bases of the junction unmatched. The rearrangement links TRBV7-2 to TRBJ2-3; 10 bases are a match to TRBD2. This sample comprised PBMCs, obtained at follow-up. The clonotype originates from a male donor with early-stage non-small cell lung cancer. The CDR3 loop is CASSSISGGSTDTQYF. In DNA form, the CDR3 reads TGTGCCAGCAGCTCAATTAGCGGGGGGAGCACAGATACGCAGTATTTT.